The entry below describes one T cell receptor beta chain. Germline V gene sequence: CDR1 MNHNY, CDR2 SVGAGI (reference sequence). There are 16 residues in the CDR3. The J segment lost 2 bases and the V segment lost 5 bases, leaving 11 bases of the junction unmatched. These data originate in a study of cytomegalovirus exposure and HLA in healthy donors. Study-level information: T cells numbering around 190 million yielded some 110 million unique TCR beta sequences in an earlier analysis.

Healthy donors of bone marrow made up the group. PCR used 60 Vbeta primers and 13 Jbeta primers. The repertoire was sequenced with immunoSEQ multiplex PCR; TCRdb's copy has only in-frame clones and lacks some. This sample's table reports 120,000 or so clones. The source material was PBMCs. The chain carries TRBV6-6 and TRBJ2-7, with 8 bases fitting TRBD2. This clonotype was obtained from a man aged 18 to 35 in good health and CMV-seronegative. In DNA form, the CDR3 reads TGTGCCAGCAGTCACCCTCCGACTAGCGCAGCCTACGAGCAGTACTTC. This translates into CASSHPPTSAAYEQYF.